The subject of this entry is one T cell receptor beta chain. Its antigen is still unknown. Sequencing was performed with immunoSEQ multiplex PCR; in TCRdb, only in-frame clones are kept and a portion is missing. The sample holds over 150,000 clones, around 88% seen once. These data are taken from a study of T cell responses to AZD1222 COVID-19 vaccine. General study points: White British donors predominated, females outnumbered males, and clonal diversity was possibly underestimated. Spike-specific TCR breadth rose after two AZD1222 doses, and depth rose as well. CD4 TCRs covered the whole spike, strongest at regions 160-218 and 743-854.

Unmatched junction bases numbered 10, after V lost 5 bases and J lost 4 bases. The CDR3 totals 15 residues. CDR1 and CDR2 from the germline V gene are SGHTA and FQGNSA. Second doses at about 4 or about 12 weeks were pooled. The sample consisted of peripheral blood, taken 28 days after the second AZD1222 dose. The chain recombines TRBV7-2 with TRBJ2-7; TRBD1 matches 8 bases. This receptor was identified in an adult who received the AZD1222 COVID-19 vaccine. CDR3 DNA sequence: TGTGCCAGCAGCCCACAGGGGGGACTGTTTTACGAGCAGTACTTC. It codes for CASSPQGGLFYEQYF.